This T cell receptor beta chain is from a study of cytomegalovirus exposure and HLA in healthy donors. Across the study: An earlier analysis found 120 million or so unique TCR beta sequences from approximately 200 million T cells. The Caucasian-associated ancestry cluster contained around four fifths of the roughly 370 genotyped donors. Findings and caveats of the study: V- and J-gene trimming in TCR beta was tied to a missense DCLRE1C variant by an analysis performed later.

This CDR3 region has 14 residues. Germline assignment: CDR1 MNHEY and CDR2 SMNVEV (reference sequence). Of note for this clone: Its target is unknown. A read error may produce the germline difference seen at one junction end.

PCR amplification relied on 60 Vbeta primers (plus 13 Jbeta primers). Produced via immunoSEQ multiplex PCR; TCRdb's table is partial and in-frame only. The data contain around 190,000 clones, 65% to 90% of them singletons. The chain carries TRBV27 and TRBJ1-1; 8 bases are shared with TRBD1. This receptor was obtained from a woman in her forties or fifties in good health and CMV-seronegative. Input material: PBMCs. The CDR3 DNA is TGTGCCAACAGTTCCGGACAGGGGAACACTGAAGCTTTCTTT. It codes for CANSSGQGNTEAFF.